This T cell receptor beta chain was sequenced for a study of blood T cells in healthy people across ages. In its sample, this clonotype was seen many times. Together with a sample-barcoded 5' primer, a J-beta primer mix was included in a second PCR lasting about 7 to 12 cycles. TCRdb fed the 5' RACE reads into MiXCR, producing one record per CDR3 protein. Of 700,000 or so distinct CDR3 sequences listed, roughly 41% are singletons. Sequencing was done on a sample of blood. The source is a man of 80 years or more in good health.

The CDR3: CSVQTGLGELFF. Written as DNA, the CDR3 is TGCAGCGTCCAGACAGGTCTCGGGGAGCTGTTTTTT. The genes are TRBV29-1 and TRBJ2-2; D may be TRBD1 (6 bases). The CDR3 has 12 residues. Between the trimmed V and J ends, which lost 6 bases and 7 bases, there was a span of 12 bases. Germline loops: CDR1 SQVTM, CDR2 ANQGSEA.